The T cell receptor (beta chain) under discussion was sequenced for a study of blood T cells in healthy people across ages. Germline loops: CDR1 SNHLY, CDR2 FYNNEI. V was pared by 3 bases and J by 6 bases, with 9 bases between. The CDR3 contains 13 residues. A second 7 to 11 cycle PCR used barcoded and J-beta primers. TCRdb called the 5' RACE reads again in MiXCR, with one record for every CDR3 protein. The sample contains 1.8 million or so distinct CDR3 sequences, 39% of which appear only once. This clonotype was counted only a few times. Its antigen is unknown. General study points: In older individuals, TCR beta diversity per million T cells was lower, falling roughly linearly with age.

The chain is built from TRBV2 and TRBJ1-5; D unresolved. The source is a human donor in good health. The sequenced sample consisted of blood. Here the CDR3 DNA reads TGTGCCAGCAGTGAGGTGGGCTTTCAGCCCCAGCATTTT. It specifies CASSEVGFQPQHF.